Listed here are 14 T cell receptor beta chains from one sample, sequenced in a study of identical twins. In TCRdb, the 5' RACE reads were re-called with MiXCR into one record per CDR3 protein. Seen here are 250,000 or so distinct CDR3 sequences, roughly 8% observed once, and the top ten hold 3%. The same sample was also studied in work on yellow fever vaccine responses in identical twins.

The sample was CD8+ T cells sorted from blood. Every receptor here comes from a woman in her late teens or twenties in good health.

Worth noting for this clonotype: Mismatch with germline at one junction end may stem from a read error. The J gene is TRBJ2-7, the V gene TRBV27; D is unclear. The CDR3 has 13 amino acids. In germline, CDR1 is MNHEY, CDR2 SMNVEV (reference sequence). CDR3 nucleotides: TGTGCCAGCAGTTTATCCTTCTCCCACGAGCAGTACTTC. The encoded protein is CASSLSFSHEQYF.

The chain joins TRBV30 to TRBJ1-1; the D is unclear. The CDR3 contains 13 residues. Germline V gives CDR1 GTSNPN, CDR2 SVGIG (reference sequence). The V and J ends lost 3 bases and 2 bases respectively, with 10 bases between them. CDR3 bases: TGTGCCTGGAGCGGCGGACCTAACACTGAAGCTTTCTTT. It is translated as CAWSGGPNTEAFF. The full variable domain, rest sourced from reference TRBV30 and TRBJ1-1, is SQTIHQWPATLVQPVGSPLSLECTVEGTSNPNLYWYRQAAGRGLQLLFYSVGIGQISSEVPQNLSASRPQDRQFILSSKKLLLSDSGFYLCAWSGGPNTEAFFGQGTRLTVV.

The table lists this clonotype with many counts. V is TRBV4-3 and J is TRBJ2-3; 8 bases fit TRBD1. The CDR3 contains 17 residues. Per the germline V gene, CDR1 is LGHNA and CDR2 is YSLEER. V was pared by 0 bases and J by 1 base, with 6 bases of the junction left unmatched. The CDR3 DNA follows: TGCGCCAGCAGCCAAGACCGACAGGGGCATCGCACAGATACGCAGTATTTT. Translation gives CASSQDRQGHRTDTQYF.

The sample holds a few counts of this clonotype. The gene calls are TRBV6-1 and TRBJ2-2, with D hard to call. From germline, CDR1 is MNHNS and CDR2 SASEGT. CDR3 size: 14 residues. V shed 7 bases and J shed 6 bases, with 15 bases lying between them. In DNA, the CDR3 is TGTGCCAGCAACCCCTTCCAAGGGTCCGGGGAGCTGTTTTTT. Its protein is CASNPFQGSGELFF.

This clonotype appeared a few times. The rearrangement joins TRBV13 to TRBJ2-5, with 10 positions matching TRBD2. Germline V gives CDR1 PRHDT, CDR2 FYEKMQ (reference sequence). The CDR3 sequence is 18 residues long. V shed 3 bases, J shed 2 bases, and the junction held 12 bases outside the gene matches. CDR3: CASSFQAGGPGSQETQYF. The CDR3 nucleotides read TGTGCCAGCAGCTTCCAAGCGGGGGGGCCAGGGTCTCAAGAGACCCAGTACTTC.

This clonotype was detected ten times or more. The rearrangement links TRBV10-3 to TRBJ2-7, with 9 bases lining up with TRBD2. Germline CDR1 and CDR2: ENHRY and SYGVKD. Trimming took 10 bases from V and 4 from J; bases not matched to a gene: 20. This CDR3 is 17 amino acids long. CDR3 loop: CATDPPPLNSGRYEQYF. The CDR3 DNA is TGTGCCACCGATCCCCCCCCCCTAAATAGCGGGAGATACGAGCAGTACTTC.

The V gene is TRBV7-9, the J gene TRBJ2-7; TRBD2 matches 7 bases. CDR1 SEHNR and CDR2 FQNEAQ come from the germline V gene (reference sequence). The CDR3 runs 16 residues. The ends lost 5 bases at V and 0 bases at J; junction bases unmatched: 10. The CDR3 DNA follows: TGTGCCAGCAGCGGGTCCCTGGGAGGGCACTCCTACGAGCAGTACTTC. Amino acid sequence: CASSGSLGGHSYEQYF. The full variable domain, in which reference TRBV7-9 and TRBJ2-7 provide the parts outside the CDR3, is DTGVSQNPRHKITKRGQNVTFRCDPISEHNRLYWYRQTLGQGPEFLTYFQNEAQLEKSRLLSDRFSAERPKGSFSTLEIQRTEQGDSAMYLCASSGSLGGHSYEQYFGPGTRLTVT.

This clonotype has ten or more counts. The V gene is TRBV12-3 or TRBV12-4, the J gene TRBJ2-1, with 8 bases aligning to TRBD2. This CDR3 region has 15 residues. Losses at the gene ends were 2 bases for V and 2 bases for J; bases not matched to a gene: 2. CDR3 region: CASSLSSGTYNEQFF. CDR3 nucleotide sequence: TGTGCCAGCAGTTTAAGTAGCGGGACCTACAATGAGCAGTTCTTC.

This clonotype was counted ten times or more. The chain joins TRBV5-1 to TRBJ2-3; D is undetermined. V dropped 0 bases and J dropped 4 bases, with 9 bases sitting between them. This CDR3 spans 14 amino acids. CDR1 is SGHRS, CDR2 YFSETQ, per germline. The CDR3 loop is CASSLAVGSDTQYF. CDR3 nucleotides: TGCGCCAGCAGCTTGGCTGTAGGGTCAGATACGCAGTATTTT.

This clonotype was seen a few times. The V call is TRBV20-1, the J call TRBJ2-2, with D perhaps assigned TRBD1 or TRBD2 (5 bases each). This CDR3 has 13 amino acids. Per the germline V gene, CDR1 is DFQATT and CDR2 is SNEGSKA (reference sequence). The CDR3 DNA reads TGCAGCGACCGGGACGGCCTCACCGGGGAGCTGTTTTTT. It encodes CSDRDGLTGELFF.

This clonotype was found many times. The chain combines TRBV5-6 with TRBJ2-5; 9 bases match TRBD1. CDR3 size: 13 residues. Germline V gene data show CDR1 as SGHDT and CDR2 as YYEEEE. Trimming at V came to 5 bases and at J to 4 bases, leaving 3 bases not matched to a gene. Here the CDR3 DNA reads TGTGCCAGCAGGTTGACAGGGGGAGAGACCCAGTACTTC. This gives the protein CASRLTGGETQYF.

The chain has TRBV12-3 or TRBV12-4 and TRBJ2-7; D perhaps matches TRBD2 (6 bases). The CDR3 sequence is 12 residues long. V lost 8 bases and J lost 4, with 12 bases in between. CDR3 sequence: CASLGGPYEQYF. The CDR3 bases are TGTGCCAGCCTGGGGGGACCTTACGAGCAGTACTTC.

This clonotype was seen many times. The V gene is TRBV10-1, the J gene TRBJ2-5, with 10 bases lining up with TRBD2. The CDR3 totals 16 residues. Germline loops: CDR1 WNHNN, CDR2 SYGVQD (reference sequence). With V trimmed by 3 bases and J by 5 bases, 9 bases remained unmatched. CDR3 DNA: TGCGCCAGCAGTGAAATCTCTAGCGGGAGCGAGGAGACCCAGTACTTC. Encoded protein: CASSEISSGSEETQYF.

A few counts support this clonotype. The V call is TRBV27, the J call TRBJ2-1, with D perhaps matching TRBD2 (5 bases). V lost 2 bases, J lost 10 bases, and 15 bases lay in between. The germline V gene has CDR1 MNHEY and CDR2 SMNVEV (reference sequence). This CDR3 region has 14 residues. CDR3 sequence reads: CASSLNPTNREQFF. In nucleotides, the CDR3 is TGTGCCAGCAGTTTAAATCCGACTAATCGGGAGCAGTTCTTC.